This is a list of T cell receptor beta chains from one sample in a study of T-cell memory formation after mild COVID-19. TCRdb called the 5' RACE reads again in MiXCR, with one record for every CDR3 protein. Of some 600,000 distinct CDR3 sequences in the sample, 17% were seen once. The sequenced sample consisted of PBMCs or a T cell subset sorted from them (not recorded which). These TCRs come from an adult woman who had mild COVID-19 (a few samples of this study predate the infection). Cell type and time point are not known. The CDR3 runs from the conserved cysteine through the conserved F or W. D genes are given only for firm matches. The listing skips clone size in some rows; elsewhere it reads once, few, many or a size class.

d_gene	v_gene	abundance	j_gene	CDR3nt	CDR3aa
TRBD2	TRBV29-1	NA	TRBJ2-1	TGCAGCGTTGACTATAGCGGGATCAATGAGCAGTTCTTC	CSVDYSGINEQFF
NA	TRBV2	NA	TRBJ1-6	TGTGCCAGCAGACCGGACCGCGCCACCTATAATTCACCCCTCCACTTT	CASRPDRATYNSPLHF
TRBD1	TRBV7-8	NA	TRBJ1-2	TGTGCCAGCCAAAAAGACCAGGGGGCTCCTCTACTAGGGTATGGCTACACCTTC	CASQKDQGAPLLGYGYTF
TRBD1	TRBV3-1	few	TRBJ2-7	TGTGCCAGCAGCCGATCCGGGACAGGGGGGCCCTCCTACGAGCAGTACTTC	CASSRSGTGGPSYEQYF
TRBD2	TRBV7-2	NA	TRBJ2-3	TGTGCCAGCAGCCCGGATCGGCGGGGGGCGCAGTATTTT	CASSPDRRGAQYF
TRBD2	TRBV5-5	NA	TRBJ2-5	TGTGCCAGCAGCGGAGGACTAGCGGGAGGGCCCCAAGAGACCCAGTACTTC	CASSGGLAGGPQETQYF
NA	TRBV5-5	NA	TRBJ1-4	TGTGCCAGCAGCTTGGGCGGGGGGCTGGTAGAAAAACTGTTTTTT	CASSLGGGLVEKLFF
TRBD1	TRBV5-1	few	TRBJ2-7	TGCGCCAGCAGCCTATACGCCGGGACAGCCACCTACGAGCAGTACTTC	CASSLYAGTATYEQYF
NA	TRBV12-3/TRBV12-4	NA	TRBJ2-2	TGTGCCAGCAGTTCGGCGGGCCAATCCCTCACCGGGGAGCTGTTTTTT	CASSSAGQSLTGELFF
NA	TRBV24-1	NA	TRBJ2-2	TGTGCCACCAGTGATTTGGCGGAGGCCGGGGAGCTGTTTTTT	CATSDLAEAGELFF
NA	TRBV5-1	few	TRBJ2-1	TGCGCCAGCAAGGGGGGGGGGCCCCACAATGAGCAGTTCTTC	CASKGGGPHNEQFF
NA	TRBV6-1	few	TRBJ2-2	TGTGCCAGCATGGCGCAACCGCTCGGGGAGCTGTTTTTT	CASMAQPLGELFF
NA	TRBV5-1	many	TRBJ2-3	TGCGCCAGCAGCTTTGGAAGGTACACAGATACGCAGTATTTT	CASSFGRYTDTQYF
NA	TRBV24-1	few	TRBJ2-5	TGTGCCACCAGTGAAGCATCCGTGGAGACCCAGTACTTC	CATSEASVETQYF
NA	TRBV24-1	few	TRBJ2-3	TGTGCCACCAGTGAGGGGTATAGCACAGATACGCAGTATTTT	CATSEGYSTDTQYF
NA	TRBV15	NA	TRBJ1-1	TGTGCCACCAGCAGAGAGGGGGACACTGAAGCTTTCTTT	CATSREGDTEAFF
NA	TRBV2	few	TRBJ1-1	TGTGCCAGCCATTTAGCGCGTCGCAGGGCGAACACTGAAGCTTTCTTT	CASHLARRRANTEAFF
TRBD1	TRBV29-1	once	TRBJ1-1	TGCAGCGTTGGTCGACCGGGACAGCAAGGAACTGAAGCTTTCTTT	CSVGRPGQQGTEAFF
NA	TRBV19	NA	TRBJ2-1	TGTGCCAGTAGTGCAAAGGGGCTACCCAATGAGCAGTTCTTC	CASSAKGLPNEQFF
NA	TRBV20-1	few	TRBJ1-4	TGCAGTGCTAGGTCACTAGGGGATGAAAAACTGTTTTTT	CSARSLGDEKLFF
NA	TRBV6-5	few	TRBJ1-1	TGTGCCAGCAGTTATCGGGGACGGAATGAAGCTGAAGCTTTCTTT	CASSYRGRNEAEAFF
NA	TRBV7-2	few	TRBJ1-3	TGTGCCAGCAGCCCCTGGAGAGCAAACACCATATATTTT	CASSPWRANTIYF
TRBD1	TRBV7-2	NA	TRBJ2-3	TGTGCCAGCAGCTTTACTGGACAGGGGGCAGATACGCAGTATTTT	CASSFTGQGADTQYF
NA	TRBV5-4	NA	TRBJ1-1	TGTGCCAGCAGCTTAGGTAGTTGGACTGAAGCTTTCTTT	CASSLGSWTEAFF
NA	TRBV11-2	NA	TRBJ1-2	TGTGCCAGCAGCCCTCGGGACGGAACCTATGGCTACACCTTC	CASSPRDGTYGYTF
NA	TRBV12-3/TRBV12-4	NA	TRBJ2-2	TGTGCCAGCAGGTTCCCTGTAGGGGAGCTGTTTTTT	CASRFPVGELFF